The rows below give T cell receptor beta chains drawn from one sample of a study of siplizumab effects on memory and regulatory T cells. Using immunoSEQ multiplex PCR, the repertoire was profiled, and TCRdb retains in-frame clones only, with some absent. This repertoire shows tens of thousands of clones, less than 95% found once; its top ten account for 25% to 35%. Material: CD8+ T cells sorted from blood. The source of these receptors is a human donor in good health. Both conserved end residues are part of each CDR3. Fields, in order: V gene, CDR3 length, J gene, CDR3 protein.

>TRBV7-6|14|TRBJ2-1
CASSSGLADNEQFF
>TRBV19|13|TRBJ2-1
CASSTQGLGEQFF
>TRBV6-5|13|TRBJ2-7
CASSYDGAYEQYF
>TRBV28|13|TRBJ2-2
CASSFLGAGELFF
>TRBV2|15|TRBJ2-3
CASSNSGQGSDTQYF
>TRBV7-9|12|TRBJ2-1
CASSLDPNEQFF
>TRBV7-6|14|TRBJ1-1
CASRLGQGNTEAFF
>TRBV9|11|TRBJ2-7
CASSAGYEQYF
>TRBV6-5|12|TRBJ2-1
CASSSGVHEQFF
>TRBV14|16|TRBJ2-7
CASSQSRTGASYEQYF
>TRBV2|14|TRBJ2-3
CARTDPASTDTQYF
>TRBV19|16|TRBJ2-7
CASSIGGGGGSYEQYF
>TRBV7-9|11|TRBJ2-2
CASSGAGELFF
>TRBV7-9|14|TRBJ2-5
CASSKLAVQETQYF
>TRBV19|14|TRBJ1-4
CASSTGTRVEKLFF
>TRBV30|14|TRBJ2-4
CAGSPGQGKDIQYF
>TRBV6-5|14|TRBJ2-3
CASTTGTATDTQYF
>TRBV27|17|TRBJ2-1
CASTAISTSGPYNEQFF
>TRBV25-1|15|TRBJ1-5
CASSPGRDPAGPQHF
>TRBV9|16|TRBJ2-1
CASSVESGGSYNEQFF
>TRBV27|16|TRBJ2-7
CASSSYSGGDFYEQYF
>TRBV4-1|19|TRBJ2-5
CASSPRPEGLAGPQGTQYF
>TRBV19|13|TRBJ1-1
CASSISVNTEAFF
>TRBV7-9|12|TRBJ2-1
CASRFSINEQFF
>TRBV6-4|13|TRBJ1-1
CASSDVGGTEAFF
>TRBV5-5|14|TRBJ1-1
CASTLGGGTTEAFF
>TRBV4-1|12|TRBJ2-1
CASSQVQSEQFF